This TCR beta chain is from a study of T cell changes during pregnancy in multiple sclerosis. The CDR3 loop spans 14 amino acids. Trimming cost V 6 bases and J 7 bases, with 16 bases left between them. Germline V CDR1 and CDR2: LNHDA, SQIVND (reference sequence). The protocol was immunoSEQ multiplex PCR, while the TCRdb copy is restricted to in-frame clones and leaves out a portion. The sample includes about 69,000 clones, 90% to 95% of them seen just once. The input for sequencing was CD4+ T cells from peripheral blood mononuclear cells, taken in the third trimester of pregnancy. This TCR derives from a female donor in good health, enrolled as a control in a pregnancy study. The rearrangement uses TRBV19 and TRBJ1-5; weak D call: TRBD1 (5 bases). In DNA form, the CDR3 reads TGTGCCAGTAGCCTGCTCAGGGTGGGGCAGCCCCAGCATTTT. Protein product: CASSLLRVGQPQHF. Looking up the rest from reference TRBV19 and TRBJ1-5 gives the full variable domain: DGGITQSPKYLFRKEGQNVTLSCEQNLNHDAMYWYRQDPGQGLRLIYYSQIVNDFQKGDIAEGYSVSREKKESFPLTVTSAQKNPTAFYLCASSLLRVGQPQHFGDGTRLSIL.